The 9 T cell receptor beta chains given below trace back to one sample, sequenced in a study of T cells in tuberculosis. Measured with immunoSEQ multiplex PCR; TCRdb has only the in-frame clones, and not every one. The top ten clones hold 6.2% of a sample with roughly 34,000 clones, 95% to 97% of them seen once. The sample comprised PBMCs. These receptors came from a donor aged 10-30 years with latent tuberculosis or without tuberculosis infection.

This chain uses TRBV5-1 with TRBJ1-5; D is undetermined. With 0 bases removed from V and 0 bases from J, the gap between germline ends came to 10 bases. The CDR3 consists of 16 residues. CDR1 and CDR2 (germline): SGHRS, YFSETQ. The CDR3 reads CASSLGPRDSNQPQHF. CDR3 nucleotides: TGCGCCAGCAGCTTGGGTCCCCGGGATAGCAATCAGCCCCAGCATTTT.

The chain combines TRBV18 with TRBJ1-2, with D maybe TRBD1 (6 bases). V was shortened by 4 bases and J by 4 bases, with 10 bases between the two germline ends. The CDR3 consists of 13 residues. The germline V gene encodes CDR1 KGHSH and CDR2 LQKENI. As DNA, the CDR3 is TGTGCCAGCTCACACGACAGGTCCTATGGCTACACCTTC. It translates to CASSHDRSYGYTF.

The chain couples TRBV18 to TRBJ2-1; D might be TRBD2 (5 bases). The germline CDR1 and CDR2 sequences are KGHSH and LQKENI. The V end was cut by 3 bases, the J end by 0 bases, with 21 bases between. The CDR3 consists of 19 residues. In DNA, the CDR3 is TGTGCCAGCTCACCTCGGGGTGGGCTGGCCCTCAGCTCCTACAATGAGCAGTTCTTC. Its protein is CASSPRGGLALSSYNEQFF.

The genes are TRBV2 and TRBJ1-5; D call uncertain. CDR3 length: 15 residues. Germline V gene sequence: CDR1 SNHLY, CDR2 FYNNEI. V was shortened by 1 base and J by 4 bases, with 11 bases between the two germline ends. Here the CDR3 reads CASSEVRSVNQPQHF. The CDR3 DNA reads TGTGCCAGCAGTGAAGTGCGGTCAGTTAATCAGCCCCAGCATTTT.

V is TRBV5-1 and J is TRBJ1-3, with 9 bases identical to TRBD1. The CDR3 contains 20 residues. Germline CDR1 and CDR2: SGHRS and YFSETQ. V was pared by 4 bases and J by 2 bases, with 19 bases of the junction left unmatched. The CDR3 DNA sequence: TGCGCCAGCAGCAGGACCGGGACAGGGAAGGTTTTTGAGGCTGGAAACACCATATATTTT. Translated: CASSRTGTGKVFEAGNTIYF.

The chain links TRBV27 to TRBJ1-3, with TRBD1 identical over 7 bases. The CDR3 loop spans 16 amino acids. V trimming: 2 bases; J trimming: 0 bases; junction bases outside the gene matches: 4. The germline CDR1 and CDR2 sequences are MNHEY and SMNVEV (reference sequence). CDR3 sequence: CASSLRWTGSGNTIYF. CDR3 sequence (DNA): TGTGCCAGCAGTTTAAGGTGGACAGGCTCTGGAAACACCATATATTTT.

This rearrangement joins TRBV11-2 to TRBJ1-2; the match to TRBD1 covers 12 bases. This CDR3 region has 15 residues. V lost 2 bases and J lost 10; bases outside the gene matches: 8. Germline V gene lookup returns CDR1 SGHAT and CDR2 FQNNGV. Here the CDR3 reads CASSLSGGTGGLYTF. The CDR3 DNA is TGTGCCAGCAGCTTATCTGGTGGGACAGGGGGCCTCTACACCTTC.

The chain employs TRBV27 and TRBJ2-1; weak D call: TRBD2 (5 bases). Germline-derived CDR1 and CDR2 are MNHEY and SMNVEV (reference sequence). This CDR3 contains 14 residues. V dropped 6 bases and J dropped 2 bases, with 11 bases sitting between them. DNA for the CDR3: TGTGCCAGCAGCCGAGCGGCCACCTACAATGAGCAGTTCTTC. It yields the protein CASSRAATYNEQFF.

The J gene is TRBJ1-2, the V gene TRBV6-1; 7 bases are shared with TRBD1. From germline, CDR1 is MNHNS and CDR2 SASEGT. V dropped 4 bases and J dropped 2; count of bases not matched to a gene: 13. The CDR3 is 17 amino acids. The chain's CDR3 is CASSAIGVGTVNYGYTF. The DNA of the CDR3 is TGTGCCAGCAGTGCCATAGGGGTCGGGACAGTCAACTATGGCTACACCTTC.